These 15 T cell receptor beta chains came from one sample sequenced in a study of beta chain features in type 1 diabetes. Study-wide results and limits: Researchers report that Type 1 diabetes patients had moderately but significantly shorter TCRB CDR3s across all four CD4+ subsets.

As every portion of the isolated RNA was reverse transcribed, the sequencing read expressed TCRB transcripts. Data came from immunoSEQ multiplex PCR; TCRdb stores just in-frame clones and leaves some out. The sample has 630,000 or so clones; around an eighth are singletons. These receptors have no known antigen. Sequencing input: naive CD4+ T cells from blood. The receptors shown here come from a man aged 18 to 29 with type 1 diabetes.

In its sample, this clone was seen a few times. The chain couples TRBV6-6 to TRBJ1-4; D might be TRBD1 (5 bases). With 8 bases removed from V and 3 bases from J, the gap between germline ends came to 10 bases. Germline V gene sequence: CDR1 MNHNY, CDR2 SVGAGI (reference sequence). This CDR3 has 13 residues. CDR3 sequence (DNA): TGTGCCAGCGTGGGGGGGGCTAATGAAAAACTGTTTTTT. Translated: CASVGGANEKLFF.

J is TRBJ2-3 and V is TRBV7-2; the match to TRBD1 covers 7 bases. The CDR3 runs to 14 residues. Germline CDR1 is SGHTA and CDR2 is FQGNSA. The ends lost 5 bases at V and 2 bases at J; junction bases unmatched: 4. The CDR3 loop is CASSLQGITDTQYF. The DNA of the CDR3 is TGTGCCAGCAGCCTACAGGGGATCACAGATACGCAGTATTTT.

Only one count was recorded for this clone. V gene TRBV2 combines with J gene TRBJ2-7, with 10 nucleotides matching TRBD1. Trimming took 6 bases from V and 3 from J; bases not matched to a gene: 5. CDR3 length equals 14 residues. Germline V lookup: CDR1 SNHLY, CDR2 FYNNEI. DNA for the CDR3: TGTGCCAGCAGGAGACAGGGGGCAGGCTACGAGCAGTACTTC. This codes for CASRRQGAGYEQYF.

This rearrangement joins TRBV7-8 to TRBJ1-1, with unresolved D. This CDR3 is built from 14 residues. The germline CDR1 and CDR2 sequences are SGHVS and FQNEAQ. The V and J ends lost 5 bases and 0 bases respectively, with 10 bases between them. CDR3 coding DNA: TGTGCCAGCAGCCTACAAACGGTGAACACTGAAGCTTTCTTT. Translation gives CASSLQTVNTEAFF. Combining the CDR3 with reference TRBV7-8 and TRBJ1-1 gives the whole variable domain GAGVSQSPRYKVAKRGQDVALRCDPISGHVSLFWYQQALGQGPEFLTYFQNEAQLDKSGLPSDRFFAERPEGSVSTLKIQRTQQEDSAVYLCASSLQTVNTEAFFGQGTRLTVV.

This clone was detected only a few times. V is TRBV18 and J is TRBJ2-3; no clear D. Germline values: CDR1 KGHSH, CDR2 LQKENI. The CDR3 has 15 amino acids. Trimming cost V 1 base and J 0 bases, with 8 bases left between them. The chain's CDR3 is CASSPLLLSTDTQYF. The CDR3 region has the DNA TGTGCCAGCTCACCACTCTTGCTTAGCACAGATACGCAGTATTTT.

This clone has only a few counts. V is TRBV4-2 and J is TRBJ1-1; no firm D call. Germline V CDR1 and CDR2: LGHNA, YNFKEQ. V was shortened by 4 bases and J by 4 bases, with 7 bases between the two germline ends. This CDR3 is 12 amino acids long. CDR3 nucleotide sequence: TGTGCCAGCAGCCCGTTTGGCACTGAAGCTTTCTTT. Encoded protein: CASSPFGTEAFF.

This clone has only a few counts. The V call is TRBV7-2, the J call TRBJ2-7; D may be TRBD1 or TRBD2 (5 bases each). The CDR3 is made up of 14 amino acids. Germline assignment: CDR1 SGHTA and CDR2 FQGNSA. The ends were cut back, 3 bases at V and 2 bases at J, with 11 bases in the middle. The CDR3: CASSFSPGPYEQYF. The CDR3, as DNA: TGTGCCAGCAGCTTCTCGCCGGGACCCTACGAGCAGTACTTC. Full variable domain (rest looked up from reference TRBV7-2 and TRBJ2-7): GAGVSQSPSNKVTEKGKDVELRCDPISGHTALYWYRQSLGQGLEFLIYFQGNSAPDKSGLPSDRFSAERTGGSVSTLTIQRTQQEDSAVYLCASSFSPGPYEQYFGPGTRLTVT.

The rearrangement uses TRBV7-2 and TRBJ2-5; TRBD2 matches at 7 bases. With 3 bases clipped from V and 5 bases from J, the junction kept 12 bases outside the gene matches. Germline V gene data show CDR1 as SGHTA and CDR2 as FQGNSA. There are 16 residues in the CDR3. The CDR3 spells CASSFRSSGIRETQYF. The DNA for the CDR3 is TGTGCCAGCAGCTTCCGAAGCAGCGGGATACGGGAGACCCAGTACTTC. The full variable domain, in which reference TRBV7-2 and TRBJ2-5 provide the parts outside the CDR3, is GAGVSQSPSNKVTEKGKDVELRCDPISGHTALYWYRQSLGQGLEFLIYFQGNSAPDKSGLPSDRFSAERTGGSVSTLTIQRTQQEDSAVYLCASSFRSSGIRETQYFGPGTRLLVL.

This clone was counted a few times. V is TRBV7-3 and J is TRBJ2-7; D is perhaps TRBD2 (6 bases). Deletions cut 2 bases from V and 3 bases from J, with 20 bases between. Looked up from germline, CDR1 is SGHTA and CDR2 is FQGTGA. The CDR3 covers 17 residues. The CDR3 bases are TGTGCCAGCAGCTTAGATGGTGCGGGAACAGTGCTCTACGAGCAGTACTTC. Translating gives CASSLDGAGTVLYEQYF. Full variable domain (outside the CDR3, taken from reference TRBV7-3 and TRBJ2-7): GAGVSQTPSNKVTEKGKYVELRCDPISGHTALYWYRQSLGQGPEFLIYFQGTGAADDSGLPNDRFFAVRPEGSVSTLKIQRTERGDSAVYLCASSLDGAGTVLYEQYFGPGTRLTVT.

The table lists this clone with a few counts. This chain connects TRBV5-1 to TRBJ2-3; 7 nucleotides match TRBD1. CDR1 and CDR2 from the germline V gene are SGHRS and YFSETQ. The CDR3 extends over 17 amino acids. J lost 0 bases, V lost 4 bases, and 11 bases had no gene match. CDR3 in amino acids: CASSPSAGGSSTDTQYF. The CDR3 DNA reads TGCGCCAGCAGCCCGTCGGCAGGGGGATCTAGCACAGATACGCAGTATTTT. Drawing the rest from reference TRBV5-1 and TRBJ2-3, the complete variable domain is KAGVTQTPRYLIKTRGQQVTLSCSPISGHRSVSWYQQTPGQGLQFLFEYFSETQRNKGNFPGRFSGRQFSNSRSEMNVSTLELGDSALYLCASSPSAGGSSTDTQYFGPGTRLTVL.

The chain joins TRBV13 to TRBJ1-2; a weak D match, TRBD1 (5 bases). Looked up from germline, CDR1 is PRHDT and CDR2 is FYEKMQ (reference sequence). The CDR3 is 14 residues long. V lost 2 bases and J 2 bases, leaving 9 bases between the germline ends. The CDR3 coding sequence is TGTGCCAGCAGCTTATCACCAGGGAACTATGGCTACACCTTC. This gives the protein CASSLSPGNYGYTF.

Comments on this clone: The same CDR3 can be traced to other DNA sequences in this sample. The CDR3 region has the DNA TGCAGCGTTGATGGGGCAGGTAATAGCCCTAACATTCAGTACTTC. Translated, it gives CSVDGAGNSPNIQYF. The J gene is TRBJ2-4, the V gene TRBV29-1; a possible D gene is TRBD1 (5 bases). There are 15 residues in the CDR3. The germline V and J ends were trimmed by 3 bases and 7 bases, with 19 bases remaining between them. The germline gives CDR1 SQVTM, CDR2 ANQGSEA.

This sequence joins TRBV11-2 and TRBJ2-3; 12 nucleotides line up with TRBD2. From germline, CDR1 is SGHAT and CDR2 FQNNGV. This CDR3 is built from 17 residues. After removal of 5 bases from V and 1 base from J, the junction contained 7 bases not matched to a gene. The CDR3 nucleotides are TGTGCCAGCAGCAACCCACTAGCGGGGGGTCGCACAGATACGCAGTATTTT. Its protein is CASSNPLAGGRTDTQYF.

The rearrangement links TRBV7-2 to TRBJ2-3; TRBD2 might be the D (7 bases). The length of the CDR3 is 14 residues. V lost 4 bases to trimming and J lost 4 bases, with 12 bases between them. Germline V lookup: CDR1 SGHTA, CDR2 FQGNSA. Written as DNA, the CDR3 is TGTGCCAGCAGCTCGACGGGGGGCCCAGATACGCAGTATTTT. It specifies CASSSTGGPDTQYF.

Here the CDR3 reads CASSRRLAGGTDTQYF. CDR3 nucleotide sequence: TGCGCCAGCAGCCGACGACTAGCGGGGGGCACAGATACGCAGTATTTT. This chain uses TRBV4-3 with TRBJ2-3; 12 bases fit TRBD2. The CDR3 is 16 residues long. Trimming at V came to 4 bases and at J to 1 base, leaving 3 bases not matched to a gene. Looked up from germline, CDR1 is LGHNA and CDR2 is YSLEER.